Listed below are T cell receptor beta chains from one sample, sequenced in a study of blood T cell repertoires in COVID-19. The protocol was immunoSEQ multiplex PCR, while the TCRdb copy is restricted to in-frame clones and leaves out a portion. The sample consists of a few hundred thousand clones, about 86% of them appearing once. Sequencing was carried out using PBMCs or T cells enriched from blood (not recorded which). The receptor set was obtained from a woman aged 45-60 years in a cohort exposed to, infected with or recovered from COVID-19 (not recorded which). The conserved cysteine and the conserved F or W are not part of the CDR3 here. Fields, in order: CDR3 length, J gene, V gene, CDR3 protein.

len: 13; j_gene: TRBJ1-4; v_gene: TRBV4-2; CDR3aa: ASSQAQGASEKLF
len: 12; j_gene: TRBJ2-1; v_gene: TRBV7-2; CDR3aa: ASSVGRDRNEQF
len: 12; j_gene: TRBJ1-5; v_gene: TRBV6-1; CDR3aa: ASSEGRYPGPQH
len: 14; j_gene: TRBJ1-3; v_gene: TRBV11-3; CDR3aa: ASSSPDSGRGNTIY
len: 9; j_gene: TRBJ2-1; v_gene: TRBV2; CDR3aa: ASTTSSVQF
len: 13; j_gene: TRBJ2-1; v_gene: TRBV6-1; CDR3aa: ASSERLAGDNEQF
len: 13; j_gene: TRBJ2-5; v_gene: TRBV7-9; CDR3aa: ASSFLQGESETQY
len: 14; j_gene: TRBJ2-4; v_gene: TRBV4-2; CDR3aa: ASSQAPGGRENIQY
len: 10; j_gene: TRBJ1-1; v_gene: TRBV7-2; CDR3aa: ASSLTHTEAF
len: 10; j_gene: TRBJ1-6; v_gene: TRBV19; CDR3aa: ASSTGNSPLH
len: 12; j_gene: TRBJ1-4; v_gene: TRBV4-3; CDR3aa: ASKPGQGVGKLF
len: 9; j_gene: TRBJ1-2; v_gene: TRBV29-1; CDR3aa: SAPRGNGYT
len: 14; j_gene: TRBJ1-5; v_gene: TRBV2; CDR3aa: ASSDPGTGSDQPQH
len: 12; j_gene: TRBJ1-2; v_gene: TRBV19; CDR3aa: ASTPPGGFYGYT
len: 13; j_gene: TRBJ1-1; v_gene: TRBV30; CDR3aa: AWRPGQGRNTEAF
len: 10; j_gene: TRBJ1-5; v_gene: TRBV2; CDR3aa: ASTRGNQPQH
len: 14; j_gene: TRBJ1-6; v_gene: TRBV2; CDR3aa: ASSKTGTEYNSPLH
len: 13; j_gene: TRBJ2-2; v_gene: TRBV3-1/TRBV3-2; CDR3aa: ASSQGARGTGELF
len: 13; j_gene: TRBJ1-1; v_gene: TRBV4-1; CDR3aa: ASSRTPGPYTEAF
len: 14; j_gene: TRBJ2-1; v_gene: TRBV5-1; CDR3aa: ASSGILGTIYNEQF
len: 13; j_gene: TRBJ2-2; v_gene: TRBV6-1; CDR3aa: ASSDQGANTGELF
len: 13; j_gene: TRBJ2-7; v_gene: TRBV6-5; CDR3aa: ASSYSRRAGYEQY
len: 15; j_gene: TRBJ2-3; v_gene: TRBV18; CDR3aa: ASSLPGSISITDTQY
len: 11; j_gene: TRBJ1-1; v_gene: TRBV3-1/TRBV3-2; CDR3aa: ASGGTDYTEAF
len: 15; j_gene: TRBJ2-1; v_gene: TRBV19; CDR3aa: ASSIIPPSGTYNEQF
len: 15; j_gene: TRBJ1-5; v_gene: TRBV4-3; CDR3aa: ASSQDPWRQGNQPQH
len: 11; j_gene: TRBJ2-7; v_gene: TRBV18; CDR3aa: ASSPGTDYEQY
len: 12; j_gene: TRBJ2-3; v_gene: TRBV20-1; CDR3aa: SASQGILTDTQY
len: 11; j_gene: TRBJ1-3; v_gene: TRBV7-2; CDR3aa: ASSGRGRDTIY
len: 14; j_gene: TRBJ1-1; v_gene: TRBV19; CDR3aa: ASNSLRRGADTEAF
len: 15; j_gene: TRBJ2-3; v_gene: TRBV21-1; CDR3aa: ASSTDGQGASTDTQY
len: 15; j_gene: TRBJ1-2; v_gene: TRBV27; CDR3aa: ASSSRQGLKNYYGYT
len: 13; j_gene: TRBJ2-7; v_gene: TRBV30; CDR3aa: AWSFPGQQPPEQY
len: 9; j_gene: TRBJ2-7; v_gene: TRBV6-2/TRBV6-3; CDR3aa: ASSYPSGYH
len: 13; j_gene: TRBJ2-2; v_gene: TRBV9; CDR3aa: ASRIDGVGAGELF
len: 14; j_gene: TRBJ1-5; v_gene: TRBV15; CDR3aa: ATSSQARVVSQPQH
len: 13; j_gene: TRBJ2-3; v_gene: TRBV6-5; CDR3aa: ASSFRLAGADTQY
len: 14; j_gene: TRBJ1-1; v_gene: TRBV27; CDR3aa: ASSFVSPGAITEAF
len: 12; j_gene: TRBJ2-3; v_gene: TRBV7-3; CDR3aa: ASSPTPNTDTQY